This T cell receptor beta chain was captured in a study of shared clonotypes between healthy human individuals. This CDR3 is built from 13 residues. The V gene's germline CDR1 is MNHEY and CDR2 SMNVEV (reference sequence). The V gene end was trimmed by 6 bases and the J gene end by 8 bases; junction bases not matched to a gene: 7. TCRdb's copy holds only in-frame clones and misses some; the assay was immunoSEQ multiplex PCR. The sample includes roughly 650,000 clones, around 96% of them seen just once. The naive CD8 subset, CD45RO-negative cells positively selected for CCR7, excluded terminally differentiated effector memory CD45RA+ cells.

V gene TRBV27 combines with J gene TRBJ2-1; 7 bases map to TRBD1. The specimen sequenced was naive CD8+ T cells sorted from blood. This receptor was obtained from a young woman in good health. CDR3 protein: CASSNHRGHEQFF. In DNA form, the CDR3 reads TGTGCCAGCAGCAACCACAGGGGCCATGAGCAGTTCTTC.